This is a list of T cell receptor beta chains from one sample in a study of Graves' ophthalmopathy and Graves' hyperthyroidism. TCRdb redid the calling of the multiplex PCR reads with MiXCR, one entry per CDR3 protein. The sample lists approximately 150,000 distinct CDR3 sequences; 39% were seen once. The sequencing sample was made of peripheral blood. The origin of the receptors is a man aged 25 to 40 with Graves' ophthalmopathy. Each CDR3 is given with its conserved first and last residue. The D gene is left open where the match is weak. Size is omitted from some rows. Given values are once, few, many or a class for expanded clones.

>TRBJ2-7|once|-|TRBV12-3/TRBV12-4
CASSSDLQLEQYF
TGTGCCAGCAGTTCCGACCTCCAGCTGGAGCAGTACTTC
>TRBJ2-2|many|TRBD2|TRBV28
CASTEKGERGYTGELFF
TGTGCCAGCACGGAGAAGGGTGAGCGGGGATACACCGGGGAGCTGTTTTTT
>TRBJ1-5|-|-|TRBV6-2/TRBV6-3
CASSDRPLGQPQHF
TGTGCCAGCAGTGACCGCCCTTTGGGTCAGCCCCAGCATTTT
>TRBJ2-5|many|TRBD2|TRBV7-2
CASSFPTSGTETQYF
TGTGCCAGCAGCTTCCCGACTAGCGGGACAGAGACCCAGTACTTC
>TRBJ1-1|-|-|TRBV7-8
CASSLQRINTEAFF
TGTGCCAGCAGCTTACAGAGGATTAACACTGAAGCTTTCTTT
>TRBJ1-6|many|-|TRBV6-5
CASSRRWDNSPLHF
TGTGCCAGCAGTAGACGATGGGATAATTCACCCCTCCACTTT
>TRBJ2-7|many|TRBD2|TRBV12-3/TRBV12-4
CASSPPRSSGSYEQYF
TGTGCCAGCAGCCCTCCCAGGAGCAGCGGGAGTTACGAACAGTACTTC
>TRBJ2-7|many|TRBD2|TRBV5-1
CASSSVAGGTYEQYF
TGCGCCAGCAGCTCAGTAGCGGGAGGGACCTACGAGCAGTACTTC
>TRBJ2-6|-|-|TRBV6-1
CASRKRGSGANVLTF
TGTGCCAGCAGAAAAAGGGGCTCTGGGGCCAACGTCCTGACTTTC
>TRBJ2-2|-|TRBD2|TRBV30
CAWSVPSGQFTGELFF
TGTGCCTGGAGTGTACCTAGCGGGCAATTCACCGGGGAGCTGTTTTTT
>TRBJ1-2|many|TRBD1|TRBV19
CASSPLPGQINYGYTF
TGTGCCAGTAGTCCTTTACCGGGACAGATTAACTATGGCTACACCTTC
>TRBJ2-4|-|-|TRBV6-5
CASSYDRAKNIQYF
TGTGCCAGCAGTTACGACAGGGCCAAAAACATTCAGTACTTC
>TRBJ2-5|-|TRBD1|TRBV6-5
CASSSLRGQVAYGGTQYF
TGTGCCAGCAGTTCCCTGCGGGGACAGGTCGCGTATGGGGGGACCCAGTACTTC
>TRBJ1-5|-|-|TRBV24-1
CATSEGRRGQPQHF
TGTGCCACCAGTGAGGGACGTCGGGGTCAGCCCCAGCATTTT
>TRBJ1-1|many|-|TRBV5-1
CASSPGQNTEAFF
TGCGCCAGCAGCCCTGGACAGAACACTGAAGCTTTCTTT
>TRBJ1-1|many|-|TRBV15
CATSIQGLNTEAFF
TGTGCCACCAGCATTCAGGGACTAAACACTGAAGCTTTCTTT
>TRBJ2-7|-|-|TRBV6-1
CASSEVSQGTNYEQYF
TGTGCCAGCAGTGAAGTTTCGCAGGGGACGAACTACGAGCAGTACTTC
>TRBJ2-5|-|-|TRBV15
CATSREDVRETQYF
TGTGCCACCAGCAGAGAGGACGTCCGGGAGACCCAGTACTTC
>TRBJ2-7|-|-|TRBV15
CATSRERVVGEQYF
TGTGCCACCAGCAGAGAGAGGGTAGTGGGCGAGCAGTACTTC
>TRBJ2-2|once|TRBD2|TRBV12-3/TRBV12-4
CASSFRGETGTGELFF
TGTGCCAGCAGTTTTCGGGGGGAGACGGGCACCGGGGAGCTGTTTTTT
>TRBJ1-1|-|-|TRBV10-3
CAISAPALNTEAFF
TGTGCCATCAGTGCCCCGGCTCTGAACACTGAAGCTTTCTTT
>TRBJ2-7|-|TRBD1|TRBV6-1
CASSDGTGGAYEQYF
TGTGCCAGCAGTGATGGGACAGGGGGCGCATACGAGCAGTACTTC
>TRBJ1-2|few|TRBD1|TRBV12-3/TRBV12-4
CASSHRDRASYGYTF
TGTGCCAGCAGTCACCGGGACAGGGCGTCCTATGGCTACACCTTC
>TRBJ2-5|-|-|TRBV6-1
CASSQTQYF
TGTGCCAGCAGTCAGACCCAGTACTTC
>TRBJ2-7|many|-|TRBV28
CASSTGLSYEQYF
TGTGCCAGCAGTACAGGACTGAGCTACGAGCAGTACTTC
>TRBJ1-2|many|-|TRBV28
CASSSLTEDSYGYTF
TGTGCCAGCAGTTCTTTGACAGAAGATTCTTATGGCTACACCTTC
>TRBJ2-7|-|-|TRBV28
CASGRGSYEQYF
TGTGCCAGCGGAAGGGGCTCCTACGAGCAGTACTTC
>TRBJ2-7|many|-|TRBV6-5
CASSYSSRSGYEQYF
TGTGCCAGCAGTTACTCTTCCCGGAGCGGTTACGAGCAGTACTTC
>TRBJ2-7|many|TRBD2|TRBV7-8
CASSLPGGRVYEQYF
TGTGCCAGCAGCCTGCCCGGCGGGAGAGTCTACGAGCAGTACTTC
>TRBJ1-2|-|-|TRBV7-6
CASSLVGPPYGYTF
TGTGCCAGCAGCTTAGTTGGCCCCCCCTATGGCTACACCTTC
>TRBJ1-2|many|TRBD1|TRBV6-5
CASSPDRGLGYTF
TGTGCCAGCAGCCCCGACAGGGGGCTTGGCTACACCTTC
>TRBJ2-7|-|-|TRBV12-3/TRBV12-4
CASSLDLAGAGEQYF
TGTGCCAGCAGTTTAGATCTTGCGGGGGCCGGAGAGCAGTACTTC
>TRBJ1-1|once|-|TRBV6-1
CASIVGLGVNTEAFF
TGTGCCAGCATCGTCGGGTTGGGGGTGAACACTGAAGCTTTCTTT
>TRBJ1-2|many|-|TRBV6-2/TRBV6-3
CASSYSGGLNYGYTF
TGTGCCAGCAGTTACTCGGGCGGACTTAACTATGGCTACACCTTC
>TRBJ2-7|many|-|TRBV20-1
CSATGNPYEQYF
TGCAGTGCTACAGGGAACCCCTACGAGCAGTACTTC
>TRBJ2-7|many|-|TRBV11-2
CASRMGPTQMLYEQYF
TGTGCCAGCCGCATGGGACCCACCCAGATGTTATACGAGCAGTACTTC
>TRBJ2-5|many|-|TRBV18
CASSVRDMRQETQYF
TGTGCCAGCTCAGTCCGGGACATGCGTCAAGAGACCCAGTACTTC
>TRBJ2-7|once|TRBD1|TRBV6-1
CASKSTGLVEQYF
TGTGCCAGCAAGTCGACAGGGTTGGTCGAGCAGTACTTC
>TRBJ2-7|many|-|TRBV15
CATSPTGVIGSNLFYEQYF
TGTGCCACCAGCCCCACGGGAGTTATTGGCAGTAACCTTTTCTACGAGCAGTACTTC
>TRBJ2-7|once|-|TRBV12-3/TRBV12-4
CASSLAGVGEQYF
TGTGCCAGCAGTTTAGCAGGAGTCGGCGAGCAGTACTTC
>TRBJ2-4|once|-|TRBV7-9
CASSLGARGAKNIQYF
TGTGCCAGCAGCTTGGGGGCGAGAGGGGCCAAAAACATTCAGTACTTC
>TRBJ1-5|many|TRBD1|TRBV6-5
CASGGQGLGQPQHF
TGTGCCAGCGGGGGACAGGGTTTAGGTCAGCCCCAGCATTTT
>TRBJ2-5|-|-|TRBV7-3
CASSLGVADQETQYF
TGTGCCAGCAGCTTAGGGGTAGCGGACCAAGAGACCCAGTACTTC
>TRBJ2-7|many|-|TRBV15
CAGRVTGEQYF
TGTGCCGGCCGGGTCACGGGGGAGCAGTACTTC
>TRBJ2-5|many|TRBD2|TRBV6-2/TRBV6-3
CASSTLAGETQYF
TGTGCCAGCAGTACTCTAGCGGGAGAGACCCAGTACTTC
>TRBJ2-7|many|TRBD2|TRBV28
CASLDASGTNSYEQYF
TGTGCCTCCCTTGATGCTAGCGGGACTAACTCCTACGAGCAGTACTTC
>TRBJ1-2|many|-|TRBV7-3
CASSLSGGAAYGYTF
TGTGCCAGCAGCTTATCTGGGGGGGCAGCCTATGGCTACACCTTC
>TRBJ1-3|-|-|TRBV7-2
CASSDQARNTIYF
TGTGCCAGCAGCGACCAGGCGAGAAACACCATATATTTT
>TRBJ2-6|few|-|TRBV12-3/TRBV12-4
CASAPSAGANVLTF
TGTGCCAGCGCCCCTTCGGCGGGGGCCAACGTCCTGACTTTC
>TRBJ2-7|many|-|TRBV20-1
CSARSPAAYEQYF
TGCAGTGCTAGAAGCCCGGCGGCCTACGAGCAGTACTTC
>TRBJ2-7|-|TRBD2|TRBV12-3/TRBV12-4
CASSFGQRESSYEQYF
TGTGCCAGCAGTTTCGGCCAGCGGGAGTCGTCCTACGAGCAGTACTTC
>TRBJ2-5|-|-|TRBV10-3
CAISAPRQETQYF
TGTGCCATCAGTGCCCCGCGACAAGAGACCCAGTACTTC